These 28 T cell receptor beta chains were sequenced from one sample in a study of early T cells in non-severe SARS-CoV-2 infection. TCRdb independently ran MiXCR on the 5' RACE reads; one entry per CDR3 protein. Of about 80,000 distinct CDR3 sequences listed, about 5% are singletons. The sequencing used whole blood, collected at baseline. The source of these receptors is an adult who was a healthcare worker with PCR-confirmed SARS-CoV-2 infection or an uninfected control (not recorded which).

In this sample, this clonotype turned up a few times. The V gene is TRBV12-3 or TRBV12-4, the J gene TRBJ2-3; TRBD2 is a possible D gene (5 bases). The CDR3 covers 16 residues. Trimming took off 3 bases at V and 5 bases at J, with 18 bases between the two ends. For the CDR3, the DNA is TGTGCCAGCAGTTTGAGGGCCGGACCATACGGAGATACGCAGTATTTT. It codes for CASSLRAGPYGDTQYF.

This clonotype occurred a few times. V and J are TRBV28 and TRBJ1-4, with TRBD1 as a possible D gene (5 bases). The CDR3 has 16 amino acids. Trimming removed 5 bases from V and 5 bases from J, with 18 bases in between. The V gene's germline CDR1 is MDHEN and CDR2 SYDVKM. CDR3 loop: CASSQFGTGQNEKLFF. CDR3 nucleotide sequence: TGTGCCAGCAGTCAATTCGGAACAGGCCAGAATGAAAAACTGTTTTTT.

The chain links TRBV6-1 to TRBJ2-6, with D unclear. Trimming took off 7 bases at V and 1 base at J, with 11 bases between the two ends. The CDR3 totals 15 residues. Germline CDR1 reads MNHNS; CDR2 reads SASEGT. The CDR3 DNA sequence: TGTGCCAGCATTCCCAACGGGTCTGGGGCCAACGTCCTGACTTTC. Its translation is CASIPNGSGANVLTF.

This clonotype was recorded a few times. The V call is TRBV4-1, the J call TRBJ2-3; TRBD2 might be the D (5 bases). Germline values: CDR1 MGHRA, CDR2 YSYEKL. Between the trimmed V and J ends, which lost 1 base and 3 bases, there was a span of 11 bases. CDR3 length equals 15 residues. CDR3 nucleotide sequence: TGCGCCAGCAGCCAAGTGATGCGGGCTACAGATACGCAGTATTTT. It is translated as CASSQVMRATDTQYF.

There are a few counts of this clonotype. The CDR3, as DNA: TGCGCCAGCAGCTTGCTGGACAGCTCCTACGAGCAGTACTTC. Protein: CASSLLDSSYEQYF. The chain recombines TRBV5-1 with TRBJ2-7; perhaps TRBD1 as D (6 bases). Germline assignment: CDR1 SGHRS and CDR2 YFSETQ. V lost 1 base, J lost 0 bases, and 8 bases lay in between. The CDR3 is 14 amino acids. The variable domain in full, completed from reference TRBV5-1 and TRBJ2-7, reads KAGVTQTPRYLIKTRGQQVTLSCSPISGHRSVSWYQQTPGQGLQFLFEYFSETQRNKGNFPGRFSGRQFSNSRSEMNVSTLELGDSALYLCASSLLDSSYEQYFGPGTRLTVT.

V usage is TRBV27 and J usage is TRBJ1-5; D is uncertain. V gave up 3 bases and J gave up 3 bases, with 3 bases separating them. This CDR3 has 12 residues. CDR1 and CDR2 (germline): MNHEY, SMNVEV (reference sequence). The CDR3 is CASSFFNQPQHF. CDR3 nucleotides: TGTGCCAGCAGTTTTTTCAATCAGCCCCAGCATTTT.

This clonotype was observed at least ten times. The V call is TRBV7-3, the J call TRBJ2-1, with 11 bases fitting TRBD2. The J segment lost 7 bases and the V segment lost 5 bases, leaving 4 bases of the junction unmatched. Germline CDR1 is SGHTA and CDR2 is FQGTGA. The CDR3 has 14 residues. CDR3 residues: CASSISGRDNEQFF. The DNA of the CDR3 is TGTGCCAGCAGCATTAGCGGGAGGGATAATGAGCAGTTCTTC.

With respect to this clonotype: This clone may be a read error of a much larger clone one base away. DNA for the CDR3: TGCAGTGCTAGAGTTTCTAGCGGGAGCTCAGATACGCAGTATTTT. Protein product: CSARVSSGSSDTQYF. The rearrangement uses TRBV20-1 and TRBJ2-3; 10 nucleotides align to TRBD2. This CDR3 region has 15 residues. CDR1 DFQATT and CDR2 SNEGSKA come from the germline V gene (reference sequence). V lost 1 base and J lost 4; bases outside the gene matches: 5.

This clonotype was detected many times. The J gene is TRBJ2-7, the V gene TRBV7-6; D possibly corresponds to TRBD1 (5 bases). Between the trimmed V and J ends, which lost 0 bases and 7 bases, there was a span of 16 bases. This CDR3 has 15 residues. Germline V gene lookup returns CDR1 SGHVS and CDR2 FNYEAQ. The CDR3 coding sequence is TGTGCCAGCAGCTTAGCGAGTGCAGGGCTGAATGAGCAGTACTTC. Its protein is CASSLASAGLNEQYF. Full variable domain (outside the CDR3, taken from reference TRBV7-6 and TRBJ2-7): GAGVSQSPRYKVTKRGQDVALRCDPISGHVSLYWYRQALGQGPEFLTYFNYEAQQDKSGLPNDRFSAERPEGSISTLTIQRTEQRDSAMYRCASSLASAGLNEQYFGPGTRLTVT.

The sample holds many counts of this clonotype. V gene TRBV7-8 combines with J gene TRBJ2-7; unclear D gene. The CDR3 extends over 12 amino acids. Germline CDR1 reads SGHVS; CDR2 reads FQNEAQ. Trimming removed 1 base from V and 9 bases from J, with 10 bases in between. CDR3 DNA sequence: TGTGCCAGCAGCTTAGACCCCATAGGGCAGTACTTC. Translated: CASSLDPIGQYF. The full variable domain, its missing parts supplied by reference TRBV7-8 and TRBJ2-7, is GAGVSQSPRYKVAKRGQDVALRCDPISGHVSLFWYQQALGQGPEFLTYFQNEAQLDKSGLPSDRFFAERPEGSVSTLKIQRTQQEDSAVYLCASSLDPIGQYFGPGTRLTVT.

The chain carries TRBV5-1 and TRBJ1-1, with unresolved D. The CDR3 loop spans 15 amino acids. With 1 base removed from V and 4 bases from J, the gap between germline ends came to 14 bases. Germline assignment: CDR1 SGHRS and CDR2 YFSETQ. The CDR3 reads CASSLRNVDGTEAFF. The CDR3 DNA reads TGCGCCAGCAGCTTGAGGAACGTGGATGGCACTGAAGCTTTCTTT.

The sample holds many counts of this clonotype. This chain joins TRBV7-8 and TRBJ2-1; 8 bases line up with TRBD2. The V gene's germline CDR1 is SGHVS and CDR2 FQNEAQ. Trimming at V came to 1 base and at J to 0 bases, leaving 2 bases not matched to a gene. This CDR3 has 16 residues. The DNA of the CDR3 is TGTGCCAGCAGCTTAGTAGCGGGGAGCTCCTACAATGAGCAGTTCTTC. It yields the protein CASSLVAGSSYNEQFF. The full variable domain, rest sourced from reference TRBV7-8 and TRBJ2-1, is GAGVSQSPRYKVAKRGQDVALRCDPISGHVSLFWYQQALGQGPEFLTYFQNEAQLDKSGLPSDRFFAERPEGSVSTLKIQRTQQEDSAVYLCASSLVAGSSYNEQFFGPGTRLTVL.

There are many counts of this clonotype. The chain uses TRBV6-1 and TRBJ1-1; D may be TRBD1 (6 bases). This CDR3 has 14 residues. V was shortened by 5 bases and J by 3 bases, with 13 bases between the two germline ends. Per germline, CDR1 MNHNS and CDR2 SASEGT. This chain's CDR3 is CASSIQGLDTEAFF. The DNA of the CDR3 is TGTGCCAGCAGTATACAGGGTTTGGACACTGAAGCTTTCTTT.

This clonotype appeared many times. The CDR3 is CASSLIAGTYNEQFF. In nucleotides, the CDR3 is TGTGCCAGCAGCTTAATCGCCGGGACTTACAATGAGCAGTTCTTC. This sequence joins TRBV7-6 and TRBJ2-1; possibly TRBD2 for D (6 bases). The ends were cut back, 2 bases at V and 4 bases at J, with 12 bases in the middle. Germline CDR1 and CDR2: SGHVS and FNYEAQ. The CDR3 is 15 amino acids.

This clonotype has a count of ten or more. The chain combines TRBV1 with TRBJ2-7; TRBD1, as called in the table, went unchecked against the DNA. TRBV1 is assigned pseudogene status. The CDR3 sequence is 16 residues long. CDR3 coding DNA: TGCACCAGCAGCCAAGATCCCGACAGGGAAGGACGCGAGCAGTACTTC. It codes for CTSSQDPDREGREQYF.

Ten or more counts support this clonotype. The chain links TRBV7-8 to TRBJ1-1; D call uncertain. CDR1 SGHVS and CDR2 FQNEAQ come from the germline V gene. This CDR3 has 17 amino acids. Trimming stripped 4 bases from V and 3 bases from J, with 21 bases between. The CDR3 reads CASSSSRRVEKDTEAFF. The DNA for the CDR3 is TGTGCCAGCAGCTCTTCCCGAAGGGTCGAGAAGGACACTGAAGCTTTCTTT.

There are many counts of this clonotype. The CDR3 reads CASRLGRPLNNEQFF. The CDR3 nucleotides read TGTGCCAGCAGACTCGGGCGACCCCTCAACAATGAGCAGTTCTTC. The genes are TRBV28 and TRBJ2-1; D remains unclear. The CDR3 is made up of 15 amino acids. Germline V gene lookup returns CDR1 MDHEN and CDR2 SYDVKM. Between the trimmed V and J ends, which lost 6 bases and 5 bases, there was a span of 17 bases.

There are many counts of this clonotype. This chain connects TRBV14 to TRBJ1-1; no clear D. V lost 4 bases and J 6 bases, leaving 12 bases between the germline ends. The CDR3 has 13 residues. Germline V lookup: CDR1 SGHDN, CDR2 FVKESK. The DNA of the CDR3 is TGTGCCAGCAGCCCGAATTACTATTCTGAAGCTTTCTTT. Encoded protein: CASSPNYYSEAFF. Together with reference TRBV14 and TRBJ1-1, the CDR3 gives the full variable domain: EAGVTQFPSHSVIEKGQTVTLRCDPISGHDNLYWYRRVMGKEIKFLLHFVKESKQDESGMPNNRFLAERTGGTYSTLKVQPAELEDSGVYFCASSPNYYSEAFFGQGTRLTVV.

This clonotype was seen only a few times. The chain employs TRBV28 and TRBJ1-3; no clear D. The CDR3 contains 16 residues. Looked up from germline, CDR1 is MDHEN and CDR2 is SYDVKM. V was clipped by 4 bases and J by 2 bases, with 15 bases between them. The chain's CDR3 is CASSSPGRETGNTIYF. The CDR3 nucleotides read TGTGCCAGCAGTTCACCCGGAAGGGAAACTGGAAACACCATATATTTT.

This clonotype was found a few times. The chain carries TRBV2 and TRBJ2-4; no clear D gene. The germline V gene has CDR1 SNHLY and CDR2 FYNNEI. V lost 3 bases and J 0 bases, leaving 12 bases between the germline ends. The CDR3 runs 16 residues. The CDR3 region has the DNA TGTGCCAGCAGTGACATGGAGATGCTAGCCAAAAACATTCAGTACTTC. Its translation: CASSDMEMLAKNIQYF.

This clonotype turned up a few times. CDR3 amino acids: CASSLDRGSYGYTF. The CDR3 DNA sequence: TGTGCCAGCAGCTTAGACAGGGGAAGCTATGGCTACACCTTC. The rearrangement uses TRBV11-2 and TRBJ1-2; D possibly corresponds to TRBD1 (6 bases). V lost 0 bases, J lost 4 bases, and 9 bases lay in between. The V gene's germline CDR1 is SGHAT and CDR2 FQNNGV. There are 14 residues in the CDR3.

This clonotype was detected many times. The V and J genes are TRBV13 and TRBJ2-1, with TRBD1 matching over 9 bases. CDR3 length: 15 residues. The V gene end was trimmed by 5 bases and the J gene end by 5 bases; junction bases not matched to a gene: 7. The germline gives CDR1 PRHDT, CDR2 FYEKMQ (reference sequence). CDR3 coding DNA: TGTGCCAGCAGCAACCCCGGGACAGGGCACAATGAGCAGTTCTTC. Translation: CASSNPGTGHNEQFF.

The chain employs TRBV27 and TRBJ2-1; 10 bases fit TRBD2. The germline V gene encodes CDR1 MNHEY and CDR2 SMNVEV (reference sequence). There are 16 residues in the CDR3. The J segment lost 8 bases and the V segment lost 6 bases, leaving 13 bases of the junction unmatched. CDR3 in amino acids: CASSHRASGSLHEQFF. For the CDR3, the DNA is TGTGCCAGCAGCCATAGGGCTAGCGGGAGCCTTCATGAGCAGTTCTTC.

This clonotype was counted a few times. This chain joins TRBV25-1 and TRBJ2-7; D is ambiguous. V dropped 6 bases and J dropped 1 base, with 10 bases sitting between them. Germline V gene sequence: CDR1 MGHDK, CDR2 SYGVNS. This CDR3 is 13 amino acids long. The CDR3 sequence: CASRQTDSYEQYF. CDR3 coding DNA: TGTGCCAGCAGACAGACGGATTCCTACGAGCAGTACTTC.

The chain combines TRBV4-1 with TRBJ2-5; D is unresolved. Trimming shortened V by 4 bases and J by 1 base, and 19 bases separated the two germline ends. The CDR3 length is 17 residues. Looked up from germline, CDR1 is MGHRA and CDR2 is YSYEKL. The CDR3 loop is CASSLLHTTAAQETQYF. The DNA for the CDR3 is TGCGCCAGCAGCCTTCTCCATACAACCGCGGCCCAAGAGACCCAGTACTTC.

This clonotype came up many times. The gene calls are TRBV19 and TRBJ1-2, with D perhaps TRBD1 (5 bases). V lost 6 bases and J 4 bases, leaving 9 bases between the germline ends. The CDR3 consists of 12 residues. Germline CDR1 reads LNHDA; CDR2 reads SQIVND (reference sequence). The CDR3 loop reads CASRETVYGYTF. CDR3 DNA: TGTGCCAGTAGGGAGACAGTCTATGGCTACACCTTC.

CDR3: CASSFLGSGEQYF. The CDR3 DNA sequence: TGTGCCAGCAGCTTCCTGGGCTCGGGCGAGCAGTACTTC. This chain joins TRBV5-4 and TRBJ2-7; D not resolved. The CDR3 runs 13 residues. The V end lost 2 bases, the J end lost 6 bases, and 12 bases lay between the germline ends. CDR1 SGHNT and CDR2 YYREEE come from the germline V gene (reference sequence).

This clonotype was seen at least ten times. The rearrangement joins TRBV7-3 to TRBJ2-3; D possibly corresponds to TRBD2 (5 bases). Germline V gene lookup returns CDR1 SGHTA and CDR2 FQGTGA. Trimming stripped 5 bases from V and 6 bases from J, with 24 bases between. The CDR3 runs 17 residues. CDR3: CASSIRRTQSVADTQYF. In DNA, the CDR3 is TGTGCCAGCAGCATCAGAAGGACTCAAAGCGTGGCCGATACGCAGTATTTT.